This entry lists 15 T cell receptor beta chains sequenced from one sample in a study of identical twins. TCRdb recomputed calls from the 5' RACE reads with MiXCR, one row per CDR3 protein. The repertoire holds approximately 220,000 distinct CDR3 sequences, with around a tenth as singletons. The specimen was memory (CD45RO+) T cells sorted from blood. These receptor sequences come from a woman aged 18-35 years in good health.

This rearrangement joins TRBV18 to TRBJ1-1; D not certain. This CDR3 has 15 amino acids. Trimming cost V 5 bases and J 4 bases, with 17 bases left between them. Germline V gene lookup returns CDR1 KGHSH and CDR2 LQKENI. In DNA, the CDR3 is TGTGCCAGCTCAGCATCCGTTCGAGGGTCCACTGAAGCTTTCTTT. It yields the protein CASSASVRGSTEAFF.

V usage is TRBV15 and J usage is TRBJ1-2; D is unresolved. This CDR3 is 13 amino acids long. Trimming took off 8 bases at V and 3 bases at J, with 13 bases between the two ends. Germline assignment: CDR1 LNHNV and CDR2 YYDKDF (reference sequence). DNA of the CDR3: TGTGCCACCGGCGAGGGTTTCGACTATGGCTACACCTTC. This codes for CATGEGFDYGYTF.

Only a few counts were recorded for this clonotype. The rearrangement uses TRBV18 and TRBJ2-2, with TRBD1 as a possible D gene (5 bases). This CDR3 comprises 12 residues. Per the germline V gene, CDR1 is KGHSH and CDR2 is LQKENI. V lost 8 bases to trimming and J lost 4 bases, with 8 bases between them. The CDR3 coding sequence is TGTGCCAGCGATGACAGCACCGGGGAGCTGTTTTTT. Amino acids: CASDDSTGELFF.

This clonotype was seen a handful of times. This chain uses TRBV20-1 with TRBJ2-7; tentative D call: TRBD2 (6 bases). Trimming cost V 8 bases and J 0 bases, with 14 bases left between them. Germline V gene data show CDR1 as DFQATT and CDR2 as SNEGSKA (reference sequence). The CDR3 consists of 13 residues. The CDR3 DNA reads TGCAGTCCCCAATCGGGGGACTCCTACGAGCAGTACTTC. Protein product: CSPQSGDSYEQYF.

A few counts support this clonotype. The chain combines TRBV20-1 with TRBJ2-1; D gene ambiguous. CDR3 length equals 13 residues. Per the germline V gene, CDR1 is DFQATT and CDR2 is SNEGSKA (reference sequence). CDR3 in DNA: TGCGCTCCTTGGTATCGTCTCAACAATGAGCAGTTCTTC. This codes for CAPWYRLNNEQFF.

This rearrangement joins TRBV30 to TRBJ1-1; unclear D gene. Germline V gives CDR1 GTSNPN, CDR2 SVGIG (reference sequence). The CDR3 is 14 amino acids. Trimming took off 3 bases at V and 1 base at J, with 12 bases between the two ends. CDR3 in amino acids: CAWRWDWGNTEAFF. CDR3 bases: TGTGCCTGGAGATGGGATTGGGGGAACACTGAAGCTTTCTTT. Full variable domain (outside the CDR3, taken from reference TRBV30 and TRBJ1-1): SQTIHQWPATLVQPVGSPLSLECTVEGTSNPNLYWYRQAAGRGLQLLFYSVGIGQISSEVPQNLSASRPQDRQFILSSKKLLLSDSGFYLCAWRWDWGNTEAFFGQGTRLTVV.

The chain couples TRBV20-1 to TRBJ2-1; 7 bases are shared with TRBD2. Germline CDR1 and CDR2: DFQATT and SNEGSKA (reference sequence). The CDR3 sequence is 13 residues long. V dropped 5 bases and J dropped 10; count of bases not matched to a gene: 11. CDR3 bases: TGCAGTGCTCACATGACTAGCTCCCGGGAGCAGTTCTTC. Residues: CSAHMTSSREQFF.

This clonotype was counted ten times or more. The genes are TRBV7-9 and TRBJ1-3; unclear D gene. Trimming cost V 7 bases and J 0 bases, with 10 bases left between them. The CDR3 runs 14 residues. Germline lookup yields CDR1 SEHNR and CDR2 FQNEAQ (reference sequence). The CDR3 nucleotides read TGTGCCAGCATGCCCCTGGGCTCTGGAAACACCATATATTTT. Encoded protein: CASMPLGSGNTIYF.

This clonotype was seen at least ten times. The chain employs TRBV6-1 and TRBJ2-1; 7 bases are a match to TRBD2. This CDR3 contains 17 residues. Germline-derived CDR1 and CDR2 are MNHNS and SASEGT. J was trimmed by 4 bases and V by 4 bases; bases with no gene match: 13. The CDR3 protein is CASSASRGTHQYNEQFF. The CDR3, as DNA: TGTGCCAGCAGTGCATCGCGGGGGACGCACCAGTACAATGAGCAGTTCTTC.

The chain links TRBV6-1 to TRBJ2-7; unclear D gene. The CDR3 is 13 residues long. In germline, CDR1 is MNHNS, CDR2 SASEGT. The V gene lost 8 bases and the J gene lost 4 bases, with 15 bases spanning the gap. CDR3 protein: CASRAASTYEQYF. The CDR3 DNA reads TGTGCCAGCCGTGCGGCCTCGACTTACGAGCAGTACTTC.

The table lists this clonotype with a few counts. V gene TRBV12-3 or TRBV12-4 combines with J gene TRBJ1-3; D not certain. The CDR3 sequence is 15 residues long. Trimming pared 2 bases from V and 4 bases from J, leaving 12 bases between. The CDR3 protein is CASSLRGSSGNTIYF. CDR3 nucleotide sequence: TGTGCCAGCAGTTTACGAGGTTCCTCCGGAAACACCATATATTTT.

The V call is TRBV29-1, the J call TRBJ1-2; tentative D call: TRBD1 (5 bases). Germline-derived CDR1 and CDR2 are SQVTM and ANQGSEA. Trimming cost V 6 bases and J 8 bases, with 22 bases left between them. The CDR3 has 14 residues. This chain's CDR3 is CSVFRRGREFGYTF. CDR3 DNA: TGCAGCGTCTTCCGGCGGGGCAGGGAATTCGGCTACACCTTC. Filled out from reference TRBV29-1 and TRBJ1-2, the complete variable domain reads SAVISQKPSRDICQRGTSLTIQCQVDSQVTMMFWYRQQPGQSLTLIATANQGSEATYESGFVIDKFPISRPNLTFSTLTVSNMSPEDSSIYLCSVFRRGREFGYTFGSGTRLTVV.

This clonotype has a count of ten or more. The chain is built from TRBV6-1 and TRBJ2-1; D unresolved. The CDR3 is 12 amino acids. Trimming removed 2 bases at V and 15 bases at J, with 14 bases between. CDR1 MNHNS and CDR2 SASEGT come from the germline V gene. Written as DNA, the CDR3 is TGTGCCAGCAGTGAACTCGGCCGACCCCGGTTCTTC. Translation: CASSELGRPRFF.

The sample holds many counts of this clonotype. The CDR3 loop is CASSDVGADTQYF. CDR3 nucleotide sequence: TGTGCCAGCAGTGACGTCGGAGCAGATACGCAGTATTTT. V is TRBV2 and J is TRBJ2-3; no clear D gene. Trimming cost V 3 bases and J 4 bases, with 8 bases left between them. This CDR3 comprises 13 residues. Per germline, CDR1 SNHLY and CDR2 FYNNEI.

This clonotype showed up many times. The chain has TRBV5-1 and TRBJ1-2; 8 nucleotides align to TRBD1. V dropped 4 bases and J dropped 8; count of bases not matched to a gene: 10. The CDR3 runs to 14 residues. Germline V gene data show CDR1 as SGHRS and CDR2 as YFSETQ. The CDR3: CASSPGGQSRGYTF. CDR3 DNA sequence: TGCGCCAGCAGCCCAGGGGGCCAGAGTCGAGGCTACACCTTC.